A single sample gave rise to the 7 T cell receptor beta chains below, sequenced in a study of T cells in Graves' hyperthyroidism and ophthalmopathy. Amplification targeted TCR beta CDR3 regions from RNA transcripts. When the TCR CDR3 underwent first-round RT-PCR, the HTBI primer set was used. TCRdb redid the calling of the multiplex PCR reads with MiXCR, one entry per CDR3 protein. The sample includes approximately 600,000 distinct CDR3 sequences, 14% of them seen just once. Sequenced sample: blood. The receptors were gathered from a woman aged 25 to 45 with Graves' hyperthyroidism that later progressed to Graves' ophthalmopathy.

This clonotype has more than one count but fewer than ten. This chain uses TRBV7-3 with TRBJ1-4; a weak D match, TRBD1 (6 bases). The CDR3 is 15 amino acids. V was clipped by 0 bases and J by 5 bases, with 10 bases between them. Germline values: CDR1 SGHTA, CDR2 FQGTGA. This CDR3 reads CASSLTRTDNEKLFF. DNA for the CDR3: TGTGCCAGCAGCTTAACGAGGACAGACAATGAAAAACTGTTTTTT.

This clonotype appeared many times. The gene calls are TRBV18 and TRBJ1-6, with D tentatively TRBD1 (6 bases). Between the trimmed V and J ends, which lost 2 bases and 10 bases, there was a span of 12 bases. In germline, CDR1 is KGHSH, CDR2 LQKENI. The CDR3 totals 14 residues. In DNA, the CDR3 is TGTGCCAGCTCACCAACTCAGGGGAGGTCACCCCTCCACTTT. It translates to CASSPTQGRSPLHF.

The chain employs TRBV12-3 or TRBV12-4 and TRBJ2-2, with TRBD2 matching over 9 bases. The CDR3 is made up of 16 amino acids. V shed 6 bases, J shed 5 bases, and the junction held 10 bases outside the gene matches. Here the CDR3 DNA reads TGTGCCAGCAGCCCGAGGCTAGCGGGAAAAACCGGGGAGCTGTTTTTT. Amino acids: CASSPRLAGKTGELFF.

This clonotype was counted at least ten times. The chain employs TRBV30 and TRBJ1-2; the D is unclear. The CDR3 has 14 residues. V was trimmed by 3 bases and J by 4 bases, leaving 15 bases between them. CDR1 GTSNPN and CDR2 SVGIG come from the germline V gene (reference sequence). CDR3 amino acids: CAWRTPTEFYGYTF. The CDR3, as DNA: TGTGCCTGGAGGACCCCTACGGAGTTCTATGGCTACACCTTC.

This clonotype was counted only a few times. The rearrangement uses TRBV19 and TRBJ1-5, with a weak D call TRBD1 (6 bases). Per germline, CDR1 LNHDA and CDR2 SQIVND (reference sequence). Trimming took off 3 bases at V and 2 bases at J, with 17 bases between the two ends. This CDR3 has 17 amino acids. Here the CDR3 reads CASSIERQGNGNQPQHF. Written as DNA, the CDR3 is TGTGCCAGTAGTATCGAGCGGCAGGGGAACGGCAATCAGCCCCAGCATTTT.

This clonotype has at least ten counts. This chain connects TRBV7-2 to TRBJ1-2; possibly TRBD1 for D (5 bases). CDR1 SGHTA and CDR2 FQGNSA come from the germline V gene. V lost 4 bases and J lost 2, with 11 bases in between. The CDR3 contains 14 residues. The chain's CDR3 is CASSSDSANYGYTF. The CDR3 DNA follows: TGTGCCAGCAGCTCAGACAGCGCCAACTATGGCTACACCTTC.

This clonotype was recorded many times. The J gene is TRBJ2-7, the V gene TRBV12-3 or TRBV12-4; TRBD1 might be the D (5 bases). The V and J ends lost 2 bases and 3 bases respectively, with 11 bases between them. The CDR3 extends over 14 amino acids. The chain's CDR3 is CASSLRHRLYEQYF. CDR3 nucleotide sequence: TGTGCCAGCAGTTTACGGCACAGGCTCTACGAGCAGTACTTC.